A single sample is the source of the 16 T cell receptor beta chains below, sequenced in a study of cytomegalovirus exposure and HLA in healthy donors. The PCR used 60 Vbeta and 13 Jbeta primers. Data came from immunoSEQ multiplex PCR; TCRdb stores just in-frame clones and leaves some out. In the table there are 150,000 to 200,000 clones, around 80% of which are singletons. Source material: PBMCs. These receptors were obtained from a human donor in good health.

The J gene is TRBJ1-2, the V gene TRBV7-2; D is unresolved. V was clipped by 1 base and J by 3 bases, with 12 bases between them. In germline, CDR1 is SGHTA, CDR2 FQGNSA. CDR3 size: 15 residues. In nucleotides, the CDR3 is TGTGCCAGCAGCTTAGGGTCAGGCCGGTACTATGGCTACACCTTC. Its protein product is CASSLGSGRYYGYTF. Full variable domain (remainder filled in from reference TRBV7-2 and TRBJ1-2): GAGVSQSPSNKVTEKGKDVELRCDPISGHTALYWYRQSLGQGLEFLIYFQGNSAPDKSGLPSDRFSAERTGGSVSTLTIQRTQQEDSAVYLCASSLGSGRYYGYTFGSGTRLTVV.

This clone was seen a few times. The CDR3: CASSESWLAGATGTDTQYF. The CDR3 DNA is TGTGCCAGCAGTGAGAGCTGGCTAGCGGGGGCCACCGGGACAGATACGCAGTATTTT. The rearrangement joins TRBV2 to TRBJ2-3, with TRBD2 matching 10 bases. Looked up from germline, CDR1 is SNHLY and CDR2 is FYNNEI. Trimming at V came to 3 bases and at J to 3 bases, leaving 15 bases not matched to a gene. The CDR3 sequence is 19 residues long.

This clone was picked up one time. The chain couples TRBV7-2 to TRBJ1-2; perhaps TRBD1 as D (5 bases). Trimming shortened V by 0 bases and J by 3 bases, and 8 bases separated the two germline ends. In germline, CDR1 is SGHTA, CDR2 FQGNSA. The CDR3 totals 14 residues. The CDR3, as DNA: TGTGCCAGCAGCTTAGCTCAGGGTTACTATGGCTACACCTTC. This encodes CASSLAQGYYGYTF.

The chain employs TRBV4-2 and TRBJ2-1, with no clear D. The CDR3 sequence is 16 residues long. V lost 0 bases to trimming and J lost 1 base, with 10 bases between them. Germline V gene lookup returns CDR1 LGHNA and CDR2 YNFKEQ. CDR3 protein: CASSQEESASYNEQFF. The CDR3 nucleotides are TGTGCCAGCAGCCAAGAAGAGTCCGCTTCCTACAATGAGCAGTTCTTC.

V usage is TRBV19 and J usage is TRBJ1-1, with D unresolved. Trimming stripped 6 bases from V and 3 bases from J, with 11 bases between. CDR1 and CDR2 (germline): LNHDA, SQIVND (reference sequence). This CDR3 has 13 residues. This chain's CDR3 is CASSPWPHTEAFF. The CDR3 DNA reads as TGTGCCAGTAGCCCCTGGCCCCACACTGAAGCTTTCTTT.

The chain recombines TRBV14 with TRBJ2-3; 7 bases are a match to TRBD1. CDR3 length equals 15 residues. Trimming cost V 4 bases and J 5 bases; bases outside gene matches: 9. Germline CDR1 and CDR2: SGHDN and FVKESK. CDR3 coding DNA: TGTGCCAGCAGCCCCCTGACAGGGTCTAAAGATACGCAGTATTTT. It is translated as CASSPLTGSKDTQYF.

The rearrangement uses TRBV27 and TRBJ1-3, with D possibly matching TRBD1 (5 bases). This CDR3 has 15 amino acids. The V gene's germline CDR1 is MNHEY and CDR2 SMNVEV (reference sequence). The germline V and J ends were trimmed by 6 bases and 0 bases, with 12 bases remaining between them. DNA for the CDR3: TGTGCCAGCAGGGAGGGGTTGAACTCTGGAAACACCATATATTTT. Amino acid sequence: CASREGLNSGNTIYF.

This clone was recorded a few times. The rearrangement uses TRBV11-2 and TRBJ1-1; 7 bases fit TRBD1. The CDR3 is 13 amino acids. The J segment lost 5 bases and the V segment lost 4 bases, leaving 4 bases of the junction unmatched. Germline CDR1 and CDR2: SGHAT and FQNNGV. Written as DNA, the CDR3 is TGTGCCAGCAGCTCTTCAGGGGGAACTGAAGCTTTCTTT. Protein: CASSSSGGTEAFF.

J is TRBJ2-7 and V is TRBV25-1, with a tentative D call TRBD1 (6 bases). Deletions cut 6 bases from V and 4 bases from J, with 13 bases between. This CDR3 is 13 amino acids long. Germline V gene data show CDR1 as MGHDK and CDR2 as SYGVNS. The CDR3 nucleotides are TGTGCCAGCAGAGGACAGATACTATACGAGCAGTACTTC. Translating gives CASRGQILYEQYF.

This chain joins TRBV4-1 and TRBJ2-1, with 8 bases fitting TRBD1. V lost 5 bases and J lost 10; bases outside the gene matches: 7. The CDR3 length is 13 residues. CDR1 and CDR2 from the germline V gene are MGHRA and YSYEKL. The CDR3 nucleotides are TGCGCCAGCAGCACCCGGACAGGGAGGGAGCAGTTCTTC. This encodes CASSTRTGREQFF.

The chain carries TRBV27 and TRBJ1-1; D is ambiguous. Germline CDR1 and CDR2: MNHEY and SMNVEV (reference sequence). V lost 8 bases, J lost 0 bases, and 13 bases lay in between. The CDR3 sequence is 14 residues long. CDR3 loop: CASAAGSLNTEAFF. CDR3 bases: TGTGCCAGCGCGGCGGGGTCTCTGAACACTGAAGCTTTCTTT.

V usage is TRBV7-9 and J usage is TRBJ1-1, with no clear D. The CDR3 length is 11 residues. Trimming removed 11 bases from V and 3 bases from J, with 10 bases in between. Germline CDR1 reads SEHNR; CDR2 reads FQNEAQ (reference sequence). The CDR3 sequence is CAFRRDTEAFF. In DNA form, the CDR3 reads TGTGCCTTCCGGAGGGACACTGAAGCTTTCTTT.

The CDR3 here is CASSLGTSGGAGELFF. The DNA for the CDR3 is TGTGCCAGCAGCCTGGGGACTAGCGGGGGCGCCGGGGAGCTGTTTTTT. The chain links TRBV4-2 to TRBJ2-2; 14 nucleotides agree with TRBD2. Germline V gene data show CDR1 as LGHNA and CDR2 as YNFKEQ. V gave up 4 bases and J gave up 6 bases; unmatched junction bases: 4. This CDR3 comprises 16 residues.

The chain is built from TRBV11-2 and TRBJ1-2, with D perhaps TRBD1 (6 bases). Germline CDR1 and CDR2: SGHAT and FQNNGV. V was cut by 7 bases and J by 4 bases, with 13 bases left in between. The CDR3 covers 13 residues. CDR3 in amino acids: CASTYTGTYGYTF. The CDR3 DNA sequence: TGTGCCAGCACCTATACAGGGACCTATGGCTACACCTTC.

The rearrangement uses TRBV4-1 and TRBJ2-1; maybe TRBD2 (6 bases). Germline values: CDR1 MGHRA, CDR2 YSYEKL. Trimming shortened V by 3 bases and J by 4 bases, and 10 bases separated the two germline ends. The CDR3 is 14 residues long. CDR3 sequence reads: CASSQVAEYNEQFF. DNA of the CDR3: TGCGCCAGCAGCCAGGTAGCGGAATACAATGAGCAGTTCTTC.

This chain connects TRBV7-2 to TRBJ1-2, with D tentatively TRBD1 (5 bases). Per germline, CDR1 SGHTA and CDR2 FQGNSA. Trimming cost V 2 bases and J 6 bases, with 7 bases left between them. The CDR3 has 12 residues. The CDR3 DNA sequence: TGTGCCAGCAGCTTAAGGGGTAATGGCTACACCTTC. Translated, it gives CASSLRGNGYTF.